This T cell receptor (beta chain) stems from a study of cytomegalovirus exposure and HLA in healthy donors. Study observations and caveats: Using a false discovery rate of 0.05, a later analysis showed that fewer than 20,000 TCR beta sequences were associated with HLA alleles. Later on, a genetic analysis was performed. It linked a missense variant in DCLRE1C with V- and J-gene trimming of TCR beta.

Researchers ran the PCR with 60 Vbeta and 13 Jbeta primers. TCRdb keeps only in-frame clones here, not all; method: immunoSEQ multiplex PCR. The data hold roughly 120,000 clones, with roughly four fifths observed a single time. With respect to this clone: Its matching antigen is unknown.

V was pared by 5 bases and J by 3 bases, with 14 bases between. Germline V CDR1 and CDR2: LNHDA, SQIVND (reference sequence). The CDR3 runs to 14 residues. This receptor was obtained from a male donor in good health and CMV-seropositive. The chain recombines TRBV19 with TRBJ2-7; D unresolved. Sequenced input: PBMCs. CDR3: CASSPTPQIYEQYF. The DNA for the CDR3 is TGTGCCAGTAGTCCAACCCCACAGATCTACGAGCAGTACTTC.